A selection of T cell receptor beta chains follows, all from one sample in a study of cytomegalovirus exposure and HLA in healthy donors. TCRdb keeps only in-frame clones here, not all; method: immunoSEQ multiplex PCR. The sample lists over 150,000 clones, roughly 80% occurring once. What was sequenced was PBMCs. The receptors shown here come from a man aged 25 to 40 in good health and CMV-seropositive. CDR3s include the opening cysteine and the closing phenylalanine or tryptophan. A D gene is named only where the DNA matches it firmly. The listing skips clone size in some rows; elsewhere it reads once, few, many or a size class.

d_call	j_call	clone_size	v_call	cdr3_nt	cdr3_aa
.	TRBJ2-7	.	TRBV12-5	TGTGCTAGTGTTCCCGACTGGAAGTCCTACGAGCAGTACTTC	CASVPDWKSYEQYF
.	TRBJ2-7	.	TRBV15	TGTGCCACCAGCAAGGATCGGGCCTACGAGCAGTACTTC	CATSKDRAYEQYF
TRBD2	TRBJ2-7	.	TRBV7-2	TGTGCCAGCAGCTTGGGGACTAGCGGGGGGTTTGACGAGCAGTACTTC	CASSLGTSGGFDEQYF
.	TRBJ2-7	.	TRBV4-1	TGCGCCAGCAGCCACAACCAGGGGTCGGGCGAGCAGTACTTC	CASSHNQGSGEQYF
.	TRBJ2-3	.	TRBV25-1	TGTGCCAGCAGTGCAGGGGCAGATACGCAGTATTTT	CASSAGADTQYF
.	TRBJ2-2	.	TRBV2	TGTGCCAGAGAGGACAGATCGAACACCGGGGAGCTGTTTTTT	CAREDRSNTGELFF
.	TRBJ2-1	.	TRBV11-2	TGTGCCAGCAGCTGGGCAGACCCCAATGAGCAGTTCTTC	CASSWADPNEQFF
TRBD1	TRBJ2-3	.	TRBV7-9	TGTGCCAGCAGCCCAGGACAGGGCACAGATACGCAGTATTTT	CASSPGQGTDTQYF
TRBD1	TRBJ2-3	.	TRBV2	TGTGCCAGCAGTATCCTTACAGGGGGCACTAGCACAGATACGCAGTATTTT	CASSILTGGTSTDTQYF
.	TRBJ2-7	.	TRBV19	TGTGCCAGTCGGTCGGCAGGTTCCTACGAGCAGTACTTC	CASRSAGSYEQYF
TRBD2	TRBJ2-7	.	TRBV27	TGTGCCACCGCGGCCCTGGCGGGGGACTTCTCCTACGAGCAGTACTTC	CATAALAGDFSYEQYF
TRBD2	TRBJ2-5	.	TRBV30	TGTGCCTGGAGTGCCGTATGGGAGGGGGAGACCCAGTACTTC	CAWSAVWEGETQYF
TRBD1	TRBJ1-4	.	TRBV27	TGTGCCAGCAGTTTTTGGGGACAGATTAATGAAAAACTGTTTTTT	CASSFWGQINEKLFF
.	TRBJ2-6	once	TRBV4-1	TGCGCCAGCAGCCGTAGACCCTTGCGGGACTCCCCGGCGTCTGGGGCCAACGTCCTGACTTTC	CASSRRPLRDSPASGANVLTF
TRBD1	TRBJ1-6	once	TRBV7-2	TGTGCCAGCAGCTTAACGGCTCAGACAGGGCGTACCCTCCACTTT	CASSLTAQTGRTLHF
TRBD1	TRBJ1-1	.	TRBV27	TGTGCCAGCAGTTGGTCACAGGGGGTCACTGAAGCTTTCTTT	CASSWSQGVTEAFF
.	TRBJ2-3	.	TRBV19	TGTGCCAGTAGTACCCAAACCGGGACAGATACGCAGTATTTT	CASSTQTGTDTQYF
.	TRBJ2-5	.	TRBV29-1	TGCAGCGTTGGTAGCGGTCACATACAAGAGACCCAGTACTTC	CSVGSGHIQETQYF
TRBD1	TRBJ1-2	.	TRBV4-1	TGCGCCAGCAGCCAATGGACAGGGGGTAACTATGGCTACACCTTC	CASSQWTGGNYGYTF
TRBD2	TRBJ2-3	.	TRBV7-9	TGTGCCAGCAGCTTAGACGGCGGGGGGAGCACAGATACGCAGTATTTT	CASSLDGGGSTDTQYF
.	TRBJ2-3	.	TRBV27	TGTGCCAGCAGTTTAAGTCCGGGGGGCCTATCCGATACGCAGTATTTT	CASSLSPGGLSDTQYF
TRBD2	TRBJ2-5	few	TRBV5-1	TGCGCCAGCAGCGGGGGGACTAGCGTTGAGACCCAGTACTTC	CASSGGTSVETQYF
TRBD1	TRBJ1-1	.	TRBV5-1	TGCGCCAGCAGCTTGGTGGCAGGGGGCACGAACACTGAAGCTTTCTTT	CASSLVAGGTNTEAFF
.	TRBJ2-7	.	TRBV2	TGTGCCAGCAGTGATACGACTAGGGACGAGCAGTACTTC	CASSDTTRDEQYF
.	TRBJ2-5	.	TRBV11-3	TGTGCCAGCAGCTTTTCGGAGACCCAGTACTTC	CASSFSETQYF
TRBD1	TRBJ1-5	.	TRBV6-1	TGTGCCAGCAGGCGGGACAGGGTCTTGGATCAGCCCCAGCATTTT	CASRRDRVLDQPQHF
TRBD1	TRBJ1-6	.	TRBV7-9	TGTGCCAGCAGCACCCAGGGGGGATCACCCCTCCACTTT	CASSTQGGSPLHF
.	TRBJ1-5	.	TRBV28	TGTGCCAGCAGTTTATCTGTCAATCAGCCCCAGCATTTT	CASSLSVNQPQHF
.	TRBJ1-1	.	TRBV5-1	TGCGCCAGCAGCTACCAGGGGTTCTGGAACACTGAAGCTTTCTTT	CASSYQGFWNTEAFF
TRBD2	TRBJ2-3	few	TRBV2	TGTGCCAGCAGGAGACTAGCGGGGACTAGCACAGATACGCAGTATTTT	CASRRLAGTSTDTQYF
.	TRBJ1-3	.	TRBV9	TGTGCCAGCAGCGTAGGCCCAGGGGACTCTGGAAACACCATATATTTT	CASSVGPGDSGNTIYF
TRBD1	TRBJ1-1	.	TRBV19	TGTGCCAGTAGCCTGGACAGGTCCACTGAAGCTTTCTTT	CASSLDRSTEAFF
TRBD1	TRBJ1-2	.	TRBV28	TGTGCCAGCAGTGTAAGTCTGGGACAGGGAAGCTATGGCTACACCTTC	CASSVSLGQGSYGYTF
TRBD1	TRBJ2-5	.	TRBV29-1	TGCAGCGCTACTCTTGGACAGGGCCAAGAGACCCAGTACTTC	CSATLGQGQETQYF
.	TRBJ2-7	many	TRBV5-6	TGTGGGCAAATTCCCTCCTACGAGCAGTACTTC	CGQIPSYEQYF
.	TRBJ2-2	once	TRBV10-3	TGTGCCATTTCCACGAGCCAGGGGTCCGGGGAGCTGTTTTTT	CAISTSQGSGELFF
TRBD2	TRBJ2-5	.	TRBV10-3	TGTGCCATCAGTTACGGTAGCGGGGGACCGGGGGAGACCCAGTACTTC	CAISYGSGGPGETQYF
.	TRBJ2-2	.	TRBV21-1	TGTGCCACCAAAAGCACAGGGACAGGCGATTCGAACACCGGGGAGCTGTTTTTT	CATKSTGTGDSNTGELFF
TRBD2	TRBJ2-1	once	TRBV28	TGTGCCAGCGTTTACCCCGGGGGGTATGAGCAGTTCTTC	CASVYPGGYEQFF
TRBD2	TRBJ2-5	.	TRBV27	TGTGCCAGCAGTGCCGGGACTAGCGGGGGCCAAGAGACCCAGTACTTC	CASSAGTSGGQETQYF
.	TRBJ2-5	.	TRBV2	TGTGCCAGCAGTGTCATGACAGAAGAGACCCAGTACTTC	CASSVMTEETQYF
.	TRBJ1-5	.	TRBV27	TGTGCCAGCAGTTTATTGTCAGGGGCGACCAATCAGCCCCAGCATTTT	CASSLLSGATNQPQHF
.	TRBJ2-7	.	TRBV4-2	TGTGCCAGCAGCCAAGATCGGAGCGGGCCCTCCTACGAGCAGTACTTC	CASSQDRSGPSYEQYF
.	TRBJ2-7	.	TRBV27	TGTGCCAGCAGCCCGATGGGGGGCTACGAGCAGTACTTC	CASSPMGGYEQYF
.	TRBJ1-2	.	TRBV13	TGTGCCAGCAAGCTTGGGGGCGGCTATGGCTACACCTTC	CASKLGGGYGYTF
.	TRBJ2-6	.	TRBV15	TGTGCCACCAGCAGAGATCTCCGACGCAGGGGCGGTGGGGCCAACGTCCTGACTTTC	CATSRDLRRRGGGANVLTF
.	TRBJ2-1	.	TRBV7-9	TGTGCCAGCAGCCCTCAGTACAATGAGCAGTTCTTC	CASSPQYNEQFF
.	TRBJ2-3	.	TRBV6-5	TGTGCCAGCAGGGACACATTGGGCGATACGCAGTATTTT	CASRDTLGDTQYF